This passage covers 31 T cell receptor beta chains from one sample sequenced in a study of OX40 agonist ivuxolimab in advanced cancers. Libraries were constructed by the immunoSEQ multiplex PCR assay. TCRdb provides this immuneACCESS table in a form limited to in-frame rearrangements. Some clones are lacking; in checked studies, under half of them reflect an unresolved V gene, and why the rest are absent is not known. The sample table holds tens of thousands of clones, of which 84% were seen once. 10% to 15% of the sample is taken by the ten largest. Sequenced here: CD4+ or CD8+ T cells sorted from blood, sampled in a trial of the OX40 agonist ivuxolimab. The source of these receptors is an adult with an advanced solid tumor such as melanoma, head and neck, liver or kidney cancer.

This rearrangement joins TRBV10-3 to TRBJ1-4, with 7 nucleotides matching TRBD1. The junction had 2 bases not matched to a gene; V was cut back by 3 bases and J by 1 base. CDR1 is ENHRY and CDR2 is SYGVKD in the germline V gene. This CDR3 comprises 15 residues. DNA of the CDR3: TGTGCCATCAGTGACGCAGGGGGAACTAATGAAAAACTGTTTTTT. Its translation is CAISDAGGTNEKLFF.

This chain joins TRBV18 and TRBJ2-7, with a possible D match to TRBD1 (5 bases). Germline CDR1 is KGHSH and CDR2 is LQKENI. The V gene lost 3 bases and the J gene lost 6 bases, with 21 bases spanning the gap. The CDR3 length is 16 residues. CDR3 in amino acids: CASSPRSGQGVSEQYF. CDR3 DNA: TGTGCCAGCTCACCCCGGTCGGGTCAGGGTGTTTCCGAGCAGTACTTC.

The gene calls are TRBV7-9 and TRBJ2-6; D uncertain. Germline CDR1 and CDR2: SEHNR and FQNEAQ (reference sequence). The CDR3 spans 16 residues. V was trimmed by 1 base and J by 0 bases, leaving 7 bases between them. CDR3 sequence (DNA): TGTGCCAGCAGCTTAGAGTCTGCCTCTGGGGCCAACGTCCTGACTTTC. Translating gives CASSLESASGANVLTF.

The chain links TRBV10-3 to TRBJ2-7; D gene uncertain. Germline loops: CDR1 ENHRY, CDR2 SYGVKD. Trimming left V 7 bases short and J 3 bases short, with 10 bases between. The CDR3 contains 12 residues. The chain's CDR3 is CAIKAQDYEQYF. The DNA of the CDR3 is TGTGCCATCAAGGCCCAAGACTACGAGCAGTACTTC.

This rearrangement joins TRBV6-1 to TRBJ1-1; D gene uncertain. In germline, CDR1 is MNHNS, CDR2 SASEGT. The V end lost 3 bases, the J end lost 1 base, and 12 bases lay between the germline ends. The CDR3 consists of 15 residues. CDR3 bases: TGTGCCAGCAGTGATGAGGGTAAGAGGAACACTGAAGCTTTCTTT. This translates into CASSDEGKRNTEAFF.

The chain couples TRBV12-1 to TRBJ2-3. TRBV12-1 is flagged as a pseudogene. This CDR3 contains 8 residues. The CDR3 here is CASSRQYF. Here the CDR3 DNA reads TGTGCCAGCAGCCGACAGTATTTT.

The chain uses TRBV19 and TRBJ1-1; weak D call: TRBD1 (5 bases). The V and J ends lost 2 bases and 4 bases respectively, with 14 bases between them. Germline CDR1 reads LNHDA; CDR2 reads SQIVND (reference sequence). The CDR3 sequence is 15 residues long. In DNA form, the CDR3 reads TGTGCCAGTAGTATATGGGGGACCGGAGGCACTGAAGCTTTCTTT. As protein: CASSIWGTGGTEAFF.

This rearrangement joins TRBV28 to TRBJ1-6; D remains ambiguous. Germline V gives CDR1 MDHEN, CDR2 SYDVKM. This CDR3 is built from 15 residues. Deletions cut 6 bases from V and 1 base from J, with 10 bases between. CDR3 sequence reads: CASRRRWSYNSPLHF. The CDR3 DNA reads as TGTGCCAGCAGAAGGAGATGGTCCTATAATTCACCCCTCCACTTT.

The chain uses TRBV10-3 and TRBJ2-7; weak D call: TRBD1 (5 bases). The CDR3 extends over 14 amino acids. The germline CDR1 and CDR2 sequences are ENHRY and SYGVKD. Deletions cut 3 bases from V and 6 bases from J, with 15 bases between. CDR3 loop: CAISERQGISEQYF. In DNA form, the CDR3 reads TGTGCCATCAGTGAAAGGCAGGGAATAAGCGAGCAGTACTTC.

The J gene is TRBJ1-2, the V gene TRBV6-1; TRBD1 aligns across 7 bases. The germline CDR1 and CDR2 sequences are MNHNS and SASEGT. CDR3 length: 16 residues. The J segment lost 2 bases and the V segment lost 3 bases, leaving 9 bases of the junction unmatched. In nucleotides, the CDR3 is TGTGCCAGCAGTGATCCCAGTCAGGGGGGGAACTATGGCTACACCTTC. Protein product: CASSDPSQGGNYGYTF.

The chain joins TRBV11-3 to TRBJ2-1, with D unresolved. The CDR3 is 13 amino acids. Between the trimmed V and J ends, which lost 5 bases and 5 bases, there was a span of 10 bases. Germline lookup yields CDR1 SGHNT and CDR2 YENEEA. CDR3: CASSPGRHNEQFF. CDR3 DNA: TGTGCCAGCAGCCCAGGACGTCACAATGAGCAGTTCTTC.

The CDR3 loop is CAWSNKGLDSGANVLTF. The CDR3 DNA follows: TGTGCCTGGAGTAATAAAGGGCTAGACTCTGGGGCCAACGTCCTGACTTTC. The J gene is TRBJ2-6, the V gene TRBV30; D gene uncertain. V lost 2 bases, J lost 0 bases, and 14 bases lay in between. This CDR3 has 17 amino acids. CDR1 and CDR2 from the germline V gene are GTSNPN and SVGIG (reference sequence).

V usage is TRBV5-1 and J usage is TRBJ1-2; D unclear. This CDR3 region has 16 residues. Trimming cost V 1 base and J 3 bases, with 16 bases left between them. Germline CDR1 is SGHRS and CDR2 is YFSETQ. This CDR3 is CASSLSGLGYDYGYTF. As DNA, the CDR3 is TGCGCCAGCAGCTTGTCGGGGTTGGGGTATGACTATGGCTACACCTTC.

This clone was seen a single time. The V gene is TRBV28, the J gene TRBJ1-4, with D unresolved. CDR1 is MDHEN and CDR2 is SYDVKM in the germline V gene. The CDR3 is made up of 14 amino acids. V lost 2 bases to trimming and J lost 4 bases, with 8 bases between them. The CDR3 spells CASSLAVLNEKLFF. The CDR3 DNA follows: TGTGCCAGCAGTTTAGCCGTACTTAATGAAAAACTGTTTTTT.

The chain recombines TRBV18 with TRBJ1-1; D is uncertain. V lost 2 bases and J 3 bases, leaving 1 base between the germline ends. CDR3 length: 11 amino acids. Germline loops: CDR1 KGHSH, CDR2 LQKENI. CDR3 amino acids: CASSPDTEAFF. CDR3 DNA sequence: TGTGCCAGCTCACCAGACACTGAAGCTTTCTTT.

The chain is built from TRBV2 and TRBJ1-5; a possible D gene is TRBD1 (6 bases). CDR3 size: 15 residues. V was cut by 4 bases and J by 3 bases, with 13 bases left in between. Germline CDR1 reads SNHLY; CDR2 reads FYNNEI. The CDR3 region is CASSASQGANQPQHF. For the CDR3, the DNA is TGTGCCAGCAGTGCTTCACAGGGTGCCAATCAGCCCCAGCATTTT.

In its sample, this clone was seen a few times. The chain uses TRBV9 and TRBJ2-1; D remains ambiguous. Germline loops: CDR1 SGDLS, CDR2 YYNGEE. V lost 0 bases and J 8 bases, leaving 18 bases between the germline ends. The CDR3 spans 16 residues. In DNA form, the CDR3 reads TGTGCCAGCAGCGTAGATGTCGATTTCGGTCTCCATGAGCAGTTCTTC. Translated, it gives CASSVDVDFGLHEQFF.

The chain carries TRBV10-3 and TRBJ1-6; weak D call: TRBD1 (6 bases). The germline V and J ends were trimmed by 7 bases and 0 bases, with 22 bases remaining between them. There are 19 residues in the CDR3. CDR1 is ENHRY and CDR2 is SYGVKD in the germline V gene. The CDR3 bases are TGTGCCATCAAGCAGGACAGTGGGGGACTCAGCTCCTATAATTCACCCCTCCACTTT. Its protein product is CAIKQDSGGLSSYNSPLHF.

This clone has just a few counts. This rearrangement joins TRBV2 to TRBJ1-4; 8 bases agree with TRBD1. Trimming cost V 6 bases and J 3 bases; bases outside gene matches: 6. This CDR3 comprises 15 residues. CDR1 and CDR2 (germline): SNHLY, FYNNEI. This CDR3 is CASSSQGAANEKLFF. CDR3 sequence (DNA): TGTGCCAGCAGCTCTCAGGGGGCTGCTAATGAAAAACTGTTTTTT.

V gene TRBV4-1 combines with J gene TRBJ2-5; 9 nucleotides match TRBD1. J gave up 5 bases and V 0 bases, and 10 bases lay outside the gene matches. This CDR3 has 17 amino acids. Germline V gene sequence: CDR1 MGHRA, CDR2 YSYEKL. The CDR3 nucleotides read TGCGCCAGCAGCCAAGATATCGGGACAGGGAAGGGGGAGACCCAGTACTTC. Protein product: CASSQDIGTGKGETQYF.

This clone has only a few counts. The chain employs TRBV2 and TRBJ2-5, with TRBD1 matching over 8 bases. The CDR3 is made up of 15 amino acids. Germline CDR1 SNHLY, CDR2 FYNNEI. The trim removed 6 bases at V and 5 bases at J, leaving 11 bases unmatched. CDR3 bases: TGTGCCAGCAGCGCCCAACCAGGGGGCATGGAGACCCAGTACTTC. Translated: CASSAQPGGMETQYF. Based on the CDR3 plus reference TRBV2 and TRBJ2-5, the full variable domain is EPEVTQTPSHQVTQMGQEVILRCVPISNHLYFYWYRQILGQKVEFLVSFYNNEISEKSEIFDDQFSVERPDGSNFTLKIRSTKLEDSAMYFCASSAQPGGMETQYFGPGTRLLVL.

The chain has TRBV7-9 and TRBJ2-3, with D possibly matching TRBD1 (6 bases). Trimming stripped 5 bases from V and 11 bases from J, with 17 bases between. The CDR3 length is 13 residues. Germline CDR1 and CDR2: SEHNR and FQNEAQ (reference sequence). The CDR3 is CASSPPGVNRQYF. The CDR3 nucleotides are TGTGCCAGCAGCCCCCCAGGGGTTAATAGGCAGTATTTT. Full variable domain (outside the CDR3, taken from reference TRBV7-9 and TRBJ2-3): DTGVSQNPRHKITKRGQNVTFRCDPISEHNRLYWYRQTLGQGPEFLTYFQNEAQLEKSRLLSDRFSAERPKGSFSTLEIQRTEQGDSAMYLCASSPPGVNRQYFGPGTRLTVL.

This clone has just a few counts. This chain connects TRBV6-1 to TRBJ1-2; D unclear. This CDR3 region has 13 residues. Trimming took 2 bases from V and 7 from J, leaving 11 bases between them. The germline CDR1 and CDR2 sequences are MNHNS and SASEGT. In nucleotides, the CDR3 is TGTGCCAGCAGTGAATTGGGGTCGGGTGGCTACACCTTC. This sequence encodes CASSELGSGGYTF.

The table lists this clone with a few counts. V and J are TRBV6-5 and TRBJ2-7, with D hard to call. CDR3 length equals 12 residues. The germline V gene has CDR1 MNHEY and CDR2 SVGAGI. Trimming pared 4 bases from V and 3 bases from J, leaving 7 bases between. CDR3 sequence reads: CASSSPGYEQYF. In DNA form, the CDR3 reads TGTGCCAGCAGTTCCCCAGGCTACGAGCAGTACTTC.

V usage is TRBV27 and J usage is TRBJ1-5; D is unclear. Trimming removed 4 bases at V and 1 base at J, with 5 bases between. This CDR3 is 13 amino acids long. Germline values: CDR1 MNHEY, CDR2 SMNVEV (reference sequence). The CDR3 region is CASSYRSNQPQHF. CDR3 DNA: TGTGCCAGCAGTTATCGCAGCAATCAGCCCCAGCATTTT.

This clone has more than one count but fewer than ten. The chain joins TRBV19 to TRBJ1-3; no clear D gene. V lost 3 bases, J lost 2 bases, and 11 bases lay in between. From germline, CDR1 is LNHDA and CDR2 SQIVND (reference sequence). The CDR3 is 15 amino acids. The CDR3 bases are TGTGCCAGTAGTATTGGAGCTGGTCCTGGAAACACCATATATTTT. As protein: CASSIGAGPGNTIYF. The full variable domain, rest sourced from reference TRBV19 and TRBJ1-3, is DGGITQSPKYLFRKEGQNVTLSCEQNLNHDAMYWYRQDPGQGLRLIYYSQIVNDFQKGDIAEGYSVSREKKESFPLTVTSAQKNPTAFYLCASSIGAGPGNTIYFGEGSWLTVV.

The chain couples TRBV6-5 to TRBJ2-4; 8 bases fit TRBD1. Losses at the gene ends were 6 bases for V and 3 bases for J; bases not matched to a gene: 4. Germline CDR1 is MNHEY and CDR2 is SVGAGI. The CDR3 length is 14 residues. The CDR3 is CASRTGAYKNIQYF. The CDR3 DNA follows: TGTGCCAGCAGGACAGGGGCTTACAAAAACATTCAGTACTTC.

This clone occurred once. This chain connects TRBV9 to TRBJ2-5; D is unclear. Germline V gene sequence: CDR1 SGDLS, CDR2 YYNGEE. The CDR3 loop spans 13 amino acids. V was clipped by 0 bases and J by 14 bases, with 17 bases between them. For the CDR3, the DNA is TGTGCCAGCAGCGTAGATAGTAGGGCCGCCCGATACTTC. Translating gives CASSVDSRAARYF.

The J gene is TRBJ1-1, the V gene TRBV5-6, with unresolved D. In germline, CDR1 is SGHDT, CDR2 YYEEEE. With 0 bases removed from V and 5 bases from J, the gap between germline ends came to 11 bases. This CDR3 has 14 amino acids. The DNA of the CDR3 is TGTGCCAGCAGCTTGGGGCGTCGAGGTACTGAAGCTTTCTTT. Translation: CASSLGRRGTEAFF.

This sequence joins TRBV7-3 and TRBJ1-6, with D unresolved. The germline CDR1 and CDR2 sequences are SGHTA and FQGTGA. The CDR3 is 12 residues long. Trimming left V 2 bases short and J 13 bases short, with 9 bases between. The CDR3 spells CASSLEAGPLHF. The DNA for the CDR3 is TGTGCCAGCAGCTTAGAGGCAGGTCCCCTCCACTTT.

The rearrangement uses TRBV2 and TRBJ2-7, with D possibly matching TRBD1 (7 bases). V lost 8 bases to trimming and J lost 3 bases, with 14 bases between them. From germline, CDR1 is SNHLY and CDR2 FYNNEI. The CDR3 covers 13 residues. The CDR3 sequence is CASEAGGGYEQYF. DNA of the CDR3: TGTGCCAGCGAGGCAGGGGGAGGCTACGAGCAGTACTTC. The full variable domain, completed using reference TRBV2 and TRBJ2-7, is EPEVTQTPSHQVTQMGQEVILRCVPISNHLYFYWYRQILGQKVEFLVSFYNNEISEKSEIFDDQFSVERPDGSNFTLKIRSTKLEDSAMYFCASEAGGGYEQYFGPGTRLTVT.